This TCR beta chain originates from a study of PD-1 blockade in classical Hodgkin lymphoma. Study findings and constraints: At C4D1, TCR diversity had climbed significantly for CD4+ cells, though not for CD8+ cells. Repertoire differences have undefined causes, possibly disease activity or prior therapy.

V gave up 3 bases and J gave up 7 bases, with 19 bases separating them. Germline V gene sequence: CDR1 MNHNS, CDR2 SASEGT. The CDR3 covers 15 residues. This clone was seen once. What it binds is unknown. The time point denotes: cycle 4 day 1 (C4D1), after less than 7 weeks of nivolumab. Exposure to brentuximab vedotin varied, and each patient had relapsed following autologous stem cell transplantation. Method: immunoSEQ multiplex PCR; TCRdb's copy keeps in-frame clones and lacks some. This sample has about 24,000 clones, with around three quarters found just once. Sample: peripheral blood mononuclear cells (PBMCs), taken before the fourth cycle of nivolumab. The TCR comes from a human donor with classical Hodgkin lymphoma. This chain joins TRBV6-1 and TRBJ2-7; a weak D match, TRBD2 (5 bases). CDR3 loop: CASSEFSVLSGEQYF. CDR3 bases: TGTGCCAGCAGTGAGTTTAGCGTTCTCTCGGGGGAGCAGTACTTC.